This TCR beta chain was obtained from a study of CD8 T cells in ankylosing spondylitis. Findings and caveats of the study: Typical of ankylosing spondylitis blood, it appeared, was a TCR beta motif of several highly homologous variants. Matched synovial fluid from ankylosing spondylitis patients was reported to be enriched for disease-linked clones.

In regard to this clonotype: As yet, its antigen is unknown.

The CDR3 runs 16 residues. V shed 4 bases and J 5 bases; nucleotides not matched to a gene: 6. From germline, CDR1 is SGDLS and CDR2 YYNGEE. With molecular barcodes, quantitative 5'-RACE was used to make the TCR beta libraries. TCRdb reanalysed the 5' RACE reads using MiXCR and keeps one entry per CDR3 protein. The table shows a few hundred thousand distinct CDR3 sequences, with more than 15% occurring only once. Sequenced input: blood, either unsorted or a sorted T cell fraction (not recorded which). The V call is TRBV9, the J call TRBJ2-3, with 14 bases matching TRBD2. This clonotype was obtained from a male donor with ankylosing spondylitis. CDR3: CASSPGTSGGGDTQYF. The CDR3 nucleotides read TGTGCCAGCAGCCCCGGGACTAGCGGGGGAGGAGATACGCAGTATTTT.